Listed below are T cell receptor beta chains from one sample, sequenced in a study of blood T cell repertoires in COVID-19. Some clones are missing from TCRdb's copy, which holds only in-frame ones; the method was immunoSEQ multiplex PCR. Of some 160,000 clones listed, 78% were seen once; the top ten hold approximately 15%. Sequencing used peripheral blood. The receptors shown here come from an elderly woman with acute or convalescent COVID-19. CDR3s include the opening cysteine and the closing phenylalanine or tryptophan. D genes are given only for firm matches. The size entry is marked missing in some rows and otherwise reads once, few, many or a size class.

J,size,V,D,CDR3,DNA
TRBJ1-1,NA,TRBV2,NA,CASAVRDSNTEAFF,TGTGCCAGCGCAGTAAGGGACTCGAACACTGAAGCTTTCTTT
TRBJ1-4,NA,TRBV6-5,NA,CASRMDSRTNEKLFF,TGTGCCAGCAGAATGGACTCAAGGACTAATGAAAAACTGTTTTTT
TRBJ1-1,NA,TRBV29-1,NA,CSVGDTVLTEAFF,TGCAGCGTGGGGGACACGGTATTGACTGAAGCTTTCTTT
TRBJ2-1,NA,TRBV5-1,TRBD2,CASSLGGLAETYNEQFF,TGCGCCAGCAGCTTGGGAGGACTAGCGGAAACCTACAATGAGCAGTTCTTC
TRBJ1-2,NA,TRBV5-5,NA,CASSFSTREIYGYTF,TGTGCCAGCAGCTTCAGCACGAGGGAAATCTATGGCTACACCTTC
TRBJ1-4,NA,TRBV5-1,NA,CASSLALQGGEKLFF,TGCGCCAGCAGCTTGGCCTTACAGGGCGGAGAAAAACTGTTTTTT
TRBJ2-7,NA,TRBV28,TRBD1,CASSRQGGSYEQYF,TGTGCCAGCAGTAGACAGGGTGGATCCTACGAGCAGTACTTC
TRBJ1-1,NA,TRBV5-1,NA,CASSLVGDLAFF,TGCGCCAGCAGCTTGGTTGGAGACTTAGCTTTCTTT
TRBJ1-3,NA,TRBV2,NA,CASSAGGSGNTIYF,TGTGCCAGCAGCGCCGGGGGCTCTGGAAACACCATATATTTT
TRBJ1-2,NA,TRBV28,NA,CASSLPHRGGSYGYTF,TGTGCCAGCAGTTTACCCCACCGGGGGGGCTCCTATGGCTACACCTTC
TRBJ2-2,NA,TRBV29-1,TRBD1,CSVDKTGVTGELFF,TGCAGCGTTGACAAGACAGGGGTCACCGGGGAGCTGTTTTTT
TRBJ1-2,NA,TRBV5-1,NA,CASCQGGSERYTF,TGCGCCAGCTGCCAAGGAGGTTCGGAAAGGTACACCTTC
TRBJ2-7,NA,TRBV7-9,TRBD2,CASMWTSGGSYEQYF,TGTGCCAGCATGTGGACTAGCGGGGGCTCCTACGAGCAGTACTTC
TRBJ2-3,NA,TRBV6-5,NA,CASSYSGPAQTQYF,TGTGCCAGCAGTTACTCGGGGCCCGCCCAGACGCAGTATTTT
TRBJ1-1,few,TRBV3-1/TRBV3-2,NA,CASSRMGGGNTEAFF,TGTGCCAGCAGCCGAATGGGGGGGGGCAACACTGAAGCTTTCTTT
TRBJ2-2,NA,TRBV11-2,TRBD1,CASSSGPGQRYTGELFF,TGTGCCAGCAGCTCCGGACCGGGACAGCGATACACCGGGGAGCTGTTTTTT
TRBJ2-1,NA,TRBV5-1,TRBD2,CASTPSGGENNEQFF,TGCGCCAGCACCCCGAGCGGGGGGGAAAACAATGAGCAGTTCTTC
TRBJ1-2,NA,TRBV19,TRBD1,CASSNQGAHLYGYTF,TGTGCCAGTAGTAATCAGGGGGCCCACCTCTATGGCTACACCTTC
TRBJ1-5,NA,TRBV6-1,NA,CASSEKGLGYQPQHF,TGTGCCAGCAGTGAAAAGGGGCTAGGCTATCAGCCCCAGCATTTT
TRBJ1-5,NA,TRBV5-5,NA,CASSFDWNQPQHF,TGTGCCAGCAGCTTCGACTGGAATCAGCCCCAGCATTTT
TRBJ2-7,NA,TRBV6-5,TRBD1,CASSLTGQVYEQYF,TGTGCCAGCAGTCTCACGGGACAGGTTTATGAGCAGTACTTC
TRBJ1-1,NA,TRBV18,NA,CASSPLLAEPEAFF,TGTGCCAGCTCACCACTCCTTGCGGAGCCTGAAGCTTTCTTT
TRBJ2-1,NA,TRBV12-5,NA,CASGKPRLNTYEQFF,TGTGCTAGTGGAAAGCCGAGACTAAACACCTATGAGCAGTTCTTC
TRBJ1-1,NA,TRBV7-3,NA,CASSLNRDYEAFF,TGTGCCAGCAGCTTAAACAGGGACTATGAAGCTTTCTTT
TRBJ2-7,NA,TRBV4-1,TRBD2,CASSLSGTSNHEQYF,TGCGCCAGCAGCTTATCCGGGACTAGCAACCACGAGCAGTACTTC
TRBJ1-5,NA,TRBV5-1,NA,CASSLAGMDQPQHF,TGCGCCAGCAGCTTGGCGGGTATGGATCAGCCCCAGCATTTT
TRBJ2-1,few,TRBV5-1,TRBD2,CASSFSLAGANEQFF,TGCGCCAGCAGCTTTTCACTAGCGGGTGCCAATGAGCAGTTCTTC
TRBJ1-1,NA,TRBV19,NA,CASSLRERYTEAFF,TGTGCCAGTAGTCTGAGGGAAAGGTACACTGAAGCTTTCTTT
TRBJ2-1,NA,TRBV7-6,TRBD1,CASSPKGAQGVYNEQFF,TGTGCCAGCAGCCCCAAGGGGGCACAGGGGGTGTACAATGAGCAGTTCTTC
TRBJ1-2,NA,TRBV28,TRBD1,CASSLGGQDDYGYTF,TGTGCCAGCAGTTTAGGAGGACAGGACGACTATGGCTACACCTTC
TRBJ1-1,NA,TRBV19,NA,CASSIQGGNTEAFF,TGTGCCAGTAGTATCCAAGGGGGAAACACTGAAGCTTTCTTT
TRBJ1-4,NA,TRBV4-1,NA,CASSQGILGARGNEKLFF,TGCGCCAGCAGCCAAGGAATATTGGGGGCCCGTGGTAATGAAAAACTGTTTTTT
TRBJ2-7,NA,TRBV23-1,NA,CASSRTVSVPRFERGQYF,TGCGCCAGCAGTCGCACAGTTTCGGTGCCCCGATTCGAAAGGGGGCAGTACTTC
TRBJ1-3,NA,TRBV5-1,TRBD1,CASSLAGTGSGNTIYF,TGCGCCAGCAGCTTGGCCGGGACAGGCTCTGGAAACACCATATATTTT
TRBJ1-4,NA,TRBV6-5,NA,CASNSGTNEKLFF,TGTGCCAGCAATAGTGGAACTAATGAAAAACTGTTTTTT
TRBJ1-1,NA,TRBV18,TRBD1,CASSGTGHTEAFF,TGTGCCAGCTCAGGGACAGGGCACACTGAAGCTTTCTTT
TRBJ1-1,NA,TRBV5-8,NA,CASSLIAGGNTEAFF,TGTGCCAGCAGCTTGATTGCGGGGGGGAACACTGAAGCTTTCTTT
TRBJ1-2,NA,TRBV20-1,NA,CSASPPGFYGYTF,TGCAGTGCTAGTCCCCCAGGGTTCTATGGCTACACCTTC
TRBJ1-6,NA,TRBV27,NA,CASSLSPTNNSPLHF,TGTGCCAGCAGTTTATCGCCTACCAATAATTCACCCCTCCACTTT
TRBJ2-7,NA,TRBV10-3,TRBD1,CAISAGTGVGEQYF,TGTGCCATCAGTGCGGGGACAGGAGTTGGCGAGCAGTACTTC
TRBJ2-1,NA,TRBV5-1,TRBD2,CASSSSGSWDEQFF,TGCGCCAGCAGCTCCAGCGGGAGTTGGGATGAGCAGTTCTTC
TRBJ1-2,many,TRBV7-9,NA,CASSLGDSIWGGYTF,TGTGCCAGCAGCTTAGGCGACAGTATATGGGGTGGCTACACCTTC
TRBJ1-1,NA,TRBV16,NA,CASSPPGGTSNTEAFF,TGTGCCAGCAGCCCGCCGGGGGGCACCTCGAACACTGAAGCTTTCTTT
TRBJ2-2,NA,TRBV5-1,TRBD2,CASSGASGNTGELFF,TGCGCCAGCAGCGGCGCTAGCGGTAACACCGGGGAGCTGTTTTTT
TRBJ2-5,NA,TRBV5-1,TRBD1,CASSSGTGLQETQYF,TGCGCCAGCAGCTCCGGGACAGGCCTCCAAGAGACCCAGTACTTC
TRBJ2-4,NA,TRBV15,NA,CATSRDQSGLAKNIQYF,TGTGCCACCAGCAGAGACCAGTCAGGGTTAGCCAAAAACATTCAGTACTTC
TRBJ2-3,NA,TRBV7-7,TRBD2,CASSLRGGTLDTQYF,TGTGCTAGCAGCCTCCGGGGGGGGACATTAGATACGCAGTATTTT